One and the same sample provided the 5 T cell receptor beta chains below, sequenced in a study of T-cell reconstitution after alpha-beta-depleted transplantation in children. Unique molecular identifiers tagged the TCRbeta library. TCRdb recomputed calls from the PCR reads with MiXCR, one row per CDR3 protein. The sample holds some 310,000 distinct CDR3 sequences, approximately 23% seen once. Sequencing was performed on PBMCs, mostly from graft donor cells, taken 180 days after TCRalphabeta/CD19-depleted stem cell transplant. The source is a male patient between 5 and 17 years old who had a stem cell transplant for acute lymphoblastic leukemia, so the T cells may come from the graft donor.

The chain couples TRBV19 to TRBJ2-1, with TRBD2 identical over 12 bases. V trimming: 3 bases; J trimming: 8 bases; junction bases outside the gene matches: 8. The CDR3 covers 16 residues. Germline V gene lookup returns CDR1 LNHDA and CDR2 SQIVND (reference sequence). The CDR3 DNA follows: TGTGCCAGTAGTATCGCTCTACTAGCGGGAGGAGATGAGCAGTTCTTC. It encodes CASSIALLAGGDEQFF.

The chain combines TRBV10-2 with TRBJ2-3; 8 nucleotides agree with TRBD2. Germline values: CDR1 WSHSY, CDR2 SAAADI. This CDR3 has 15 residues. V was clipped by 4 bases and J by 7 bases; unmatched bases: 10. CDR3: CASSGRGLAVNTQYF. CDR3 bases: TGCGCCAGCAGTGGAAGAGGACTAGCTGTTAATACGCAGTATTTT.

This clonotype was counted at least ten times. The chain joins TRBV24-1 to TRBJ2-5, with D unresolved. Germline CDR1 is KGHDR and CDR2 is SFDVKD. The CDR3 length is 12 residues. The V end was cut by 1 base, the J end by 5 bases, with 4 bases between. For the CDR3, the DNA is TGTGCCACCAGTGATTTCAGGGAGACCCAGTACTTC. This translates into CATSDFRETQYF.

This clonotype was picked up a small number of times. The chain is built from TRBV7-9 and TRBJ2-1, with 10 bases aligning to TRBD2. From germline, CDR1 is SEHNR and CDR2 FQNEAQ (reference sequence). CDR3 length: 16 amino acids. V trimming: 6 bases; J trimming: 4 bases; junction bases outside the gene matches: 9. Here the CDR3 reads CASRPAGGRLYNEQFF. DNA for the CDR3: TGTGCCAGCAGACCAGCGGGAGGGAGGTTGTACAATGAGCAGTTCTTC. Full variable domain (remainder filled in from reference TRBV7-9 and TRBJ2-1): DTGVSQNPRHKITKRGQNVTFRCDPISEHNRLYWYRQTLGQGPEFLTYFQNEAQLEKSRLLSDRFSAERPKGSFSTLEIQRTEQGDSAMYLCASRPAGGRLYNEQFFGPGTRLTVL.

This clonotype was seen at least ten times. V and J are TRBV12-3 or TRBV12-4 and TRBJ2-2; 9 positions match TRBD2. V dropped 4 bases and J dropped 7; count of bases not matched to a gene: 13. This CDR3 has 17 residues. CDR3 sequence: CASSSLGLASDHGELFF. CDR3 in DNA: TGTGCCAGCAGTTCCCTTGGACTAGCGAGTGACCACGGGGAGCTGTTTTTT.